This TCR beta chain comes out of a study of control samples from healthy donors and cancer patients. There are 15 residues in the CDR3. Looked up from germline, CDR1 is SGHRS and CDR2 is YFSETQ. Trimming pared 4 bases from V and 0 bases from J, leaving 11 bases between. Here immunoSEQ multiplex PCR was the method, and the copy in TCRdb shows in-frame clones only, minus some. The sample has some 110,000 clones; 80% to 90% are singletons. The sequence was obtained from a woman aged 50 to 60 with colorectal cancer. Sequencing was carried out using PBMCs. The genes are TRBV5-1 and TRBJ1-5; D unclear. For the CDR3, the DNA is TGCGCCAGCAGCCCAGACGGAAATAGCAATCAGCCCCAGCATTTT. This sequence encodes CASSPDGNSNQPQHF. The full variable domain, in which reference TRBV5-1 and TRBJ1-5 provide the parts outside the CDR3, is KAGVTQTPRYLIKTRGQQVTLSCSPISGHRSVSWYQQTPGQGLQFLFEYFSETQRNKGNFPGRFSGRQFSNSRSEMNVSTLELGDSALYLCASSPDGNSNQPQHFGDGTRLSIL.